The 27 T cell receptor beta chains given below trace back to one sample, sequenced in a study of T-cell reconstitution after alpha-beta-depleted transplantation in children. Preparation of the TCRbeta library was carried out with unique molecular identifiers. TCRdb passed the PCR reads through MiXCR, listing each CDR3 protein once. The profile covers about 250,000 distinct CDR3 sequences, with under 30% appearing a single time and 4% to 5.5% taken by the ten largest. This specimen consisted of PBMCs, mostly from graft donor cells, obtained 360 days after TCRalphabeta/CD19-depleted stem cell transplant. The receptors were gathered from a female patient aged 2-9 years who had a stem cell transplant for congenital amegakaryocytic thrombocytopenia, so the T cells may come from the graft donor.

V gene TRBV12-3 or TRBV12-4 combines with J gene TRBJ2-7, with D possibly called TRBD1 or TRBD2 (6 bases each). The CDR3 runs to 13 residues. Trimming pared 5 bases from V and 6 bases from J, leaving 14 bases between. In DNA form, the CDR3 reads TGTGCCAGCAGTCCGAGCTGGGGGGCCGAGCAGTACTTC. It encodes CASSPSWGAEQYF.

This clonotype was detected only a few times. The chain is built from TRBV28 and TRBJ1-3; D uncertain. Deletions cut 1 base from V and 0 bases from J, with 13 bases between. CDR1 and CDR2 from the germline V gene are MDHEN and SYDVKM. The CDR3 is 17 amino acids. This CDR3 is CASSLSAGLSSGNTIYF. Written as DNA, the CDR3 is TGTGCCAGCAGTTTATCGGCGGGTTTAAGCTCTGGAAACACCATATATTTT. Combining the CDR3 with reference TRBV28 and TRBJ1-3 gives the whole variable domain DVKVTQSSRYLVKRTGEKVFLECVQDMDHENMFWYRQDPGLGLRLIYFSYDVKMKEKGDIPEGYSVSREKKERFSLILESASTNQTSMYLCASSLSAGLSSGNTIYFGEGSWLTVV.

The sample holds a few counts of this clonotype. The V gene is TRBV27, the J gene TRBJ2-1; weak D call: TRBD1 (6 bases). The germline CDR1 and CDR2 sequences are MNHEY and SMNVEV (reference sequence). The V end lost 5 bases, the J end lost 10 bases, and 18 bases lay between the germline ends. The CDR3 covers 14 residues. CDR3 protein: CASSPTGPIWEQFF. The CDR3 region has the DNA TGTGCCAGCAGTCCTACAGGGCCCATCTGGGAGCAGTTCTTC.

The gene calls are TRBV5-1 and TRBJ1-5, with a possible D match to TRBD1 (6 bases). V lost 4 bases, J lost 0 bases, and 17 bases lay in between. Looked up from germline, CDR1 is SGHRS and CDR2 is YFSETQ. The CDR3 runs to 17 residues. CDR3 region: CASSAPGARDSNQPQHF. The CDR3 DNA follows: TGCGCCAGCAGCGCCCCAGGGGCCCGAGATAGCAATCAGCCCCAGCATTTT.

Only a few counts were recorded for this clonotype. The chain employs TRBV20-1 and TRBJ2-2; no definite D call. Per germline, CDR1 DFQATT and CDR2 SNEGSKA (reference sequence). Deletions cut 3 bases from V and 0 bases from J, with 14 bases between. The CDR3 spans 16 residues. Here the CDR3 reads CSASPAGVTNTGELFF. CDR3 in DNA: TGCAGTGCTAGTCCGGCCGGAGTCACGAACACCGGGGAGCTGTTTTTT.

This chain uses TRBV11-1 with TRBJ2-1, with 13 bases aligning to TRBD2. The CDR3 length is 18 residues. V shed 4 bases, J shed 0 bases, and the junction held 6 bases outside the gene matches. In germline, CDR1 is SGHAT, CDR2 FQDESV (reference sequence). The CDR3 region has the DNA TGTGCCAGCAGCTCGAGGACTAGCGGGAGTTTCTCCTACAATGAGCAGTTCTTC. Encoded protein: CASSSRTSGSFSYNEQFF.

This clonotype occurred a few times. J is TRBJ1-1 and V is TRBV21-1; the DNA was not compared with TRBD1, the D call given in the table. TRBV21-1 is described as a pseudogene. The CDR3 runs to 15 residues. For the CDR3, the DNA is TGTGCCAGCAGCAAAGGCCTGACAGGGGAGACTGAAGCTTTCTTT. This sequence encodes CASSKGLTGETEAFF.

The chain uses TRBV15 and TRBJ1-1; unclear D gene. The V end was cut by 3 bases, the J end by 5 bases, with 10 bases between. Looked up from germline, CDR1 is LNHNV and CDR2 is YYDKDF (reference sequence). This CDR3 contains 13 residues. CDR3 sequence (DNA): TGTGCCACCAGCAGGGTCCTCGGGACTGAAGCTTTCTTT. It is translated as CATSRVLGTEAFF. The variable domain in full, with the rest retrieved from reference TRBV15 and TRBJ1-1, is DAMVIQNPRYQVTQFGKPVTLSCSQTLNHNVMYWYQQKSSQAPKLLFHYYDKDFNNEADTPDNFQSRRPNTSFCFLDIRSPGLGDTAMYLCATSRVLGTEAFFGQGTRLTVV.

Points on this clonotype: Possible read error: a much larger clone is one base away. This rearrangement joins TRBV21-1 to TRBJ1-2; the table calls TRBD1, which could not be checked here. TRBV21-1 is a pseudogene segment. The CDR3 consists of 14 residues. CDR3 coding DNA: TGTGCCAGCAGCAAATATGGGGGATCCCATGGCTACACCTTC. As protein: CASSKYGGSHGYTF.

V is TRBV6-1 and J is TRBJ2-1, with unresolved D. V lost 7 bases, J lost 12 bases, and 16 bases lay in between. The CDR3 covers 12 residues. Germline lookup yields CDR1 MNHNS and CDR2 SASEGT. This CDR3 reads CASTQLGPSQFF. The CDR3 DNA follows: TGTGCCAGCACCCAGCTAGGGCCTTCGCAGTTCTTC.

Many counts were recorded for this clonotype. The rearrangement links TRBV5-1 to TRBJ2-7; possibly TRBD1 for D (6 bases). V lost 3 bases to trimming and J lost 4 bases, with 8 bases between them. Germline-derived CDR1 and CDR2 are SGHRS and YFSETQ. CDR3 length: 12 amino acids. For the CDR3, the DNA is TGCGCCAGCAGCTCACAGGGTTACGAGCAGTACTTC. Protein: CASSSQGYEQYF.

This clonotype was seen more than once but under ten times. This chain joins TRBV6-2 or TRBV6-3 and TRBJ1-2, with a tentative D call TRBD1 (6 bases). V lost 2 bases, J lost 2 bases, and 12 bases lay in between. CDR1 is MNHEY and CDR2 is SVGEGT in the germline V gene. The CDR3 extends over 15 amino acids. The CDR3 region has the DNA TGTGCCAGCAGTTACCCGAGAGACAGGAACTATGGCTACACCTTC. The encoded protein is CASSYPRDRNYGYTF.

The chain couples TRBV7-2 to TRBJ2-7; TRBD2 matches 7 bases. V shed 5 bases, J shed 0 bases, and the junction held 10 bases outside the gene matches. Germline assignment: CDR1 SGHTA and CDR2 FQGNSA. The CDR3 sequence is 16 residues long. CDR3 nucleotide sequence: TGTGCCAGCAGCCCCCCCCCTACTAGCGTCTCCTACGAGCAGTACTTC. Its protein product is CASSPPPTSVSYEQYF. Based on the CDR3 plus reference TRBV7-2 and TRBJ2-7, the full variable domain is GAGVSQSPSNKVTEKGKDVELRCDPISGHTALYWYRQSLGQGLEFLIYFQGNSAPDKSGLPSDRFSAERTGGSVSTLTIQRTQQEDSAVYLCASSPPPTSVSYEQYFGPGTRLTVT.

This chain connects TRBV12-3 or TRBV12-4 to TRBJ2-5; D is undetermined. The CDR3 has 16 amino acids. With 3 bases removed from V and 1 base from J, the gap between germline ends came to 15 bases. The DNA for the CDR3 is TGTGCCAGCAGTTTCTGGTCTAGTCCTCCCCAAGAGACCCAGTACTTC. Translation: CASSFWSSPPQETQYF.

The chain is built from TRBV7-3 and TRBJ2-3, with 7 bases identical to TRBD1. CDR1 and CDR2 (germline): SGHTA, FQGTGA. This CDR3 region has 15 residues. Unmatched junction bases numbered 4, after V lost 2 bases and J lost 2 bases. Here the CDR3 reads CASSLSGQFTDTQYF. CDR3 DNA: TGTGCCAGCAGCTTATCGGGACAGTTCACAGATACGCAGTATTTT.

Written as DNA, the CDR3 is TGCGCCAGCAGTGATATAACAGTCGGCACAGATACGCAGTATTTT. Its translation: CASSDITVGTDTQYF. V is TRBV10-1 and J is TRBJ2-3; D is unclear. CDR1 and CDR2 (germline): WNHNN, SYGVQD (reference sequence). This CDR3 is built from 15 residues. V was clipped by 3 bases and J by 1 base, with 11 bases between them.

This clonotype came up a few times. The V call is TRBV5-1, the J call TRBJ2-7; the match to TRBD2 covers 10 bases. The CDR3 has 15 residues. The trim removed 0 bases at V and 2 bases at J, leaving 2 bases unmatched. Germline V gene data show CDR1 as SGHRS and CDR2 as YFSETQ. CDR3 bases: TGCGCCAGCAGCTTGGCAGCGGGAGGGGCCTACGAGCAGTACTTC. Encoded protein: CASSLAAGGAYEQYF.

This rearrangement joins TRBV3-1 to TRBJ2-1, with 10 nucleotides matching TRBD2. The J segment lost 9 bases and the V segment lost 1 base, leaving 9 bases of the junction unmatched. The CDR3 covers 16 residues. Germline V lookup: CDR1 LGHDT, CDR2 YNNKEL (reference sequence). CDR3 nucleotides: TGTGCCAGCAGCCAAGTTAGCGGGGGGCCTTTGAGTGAGCAGTTCTTC. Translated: CASSQVSGGPLSEQFF.

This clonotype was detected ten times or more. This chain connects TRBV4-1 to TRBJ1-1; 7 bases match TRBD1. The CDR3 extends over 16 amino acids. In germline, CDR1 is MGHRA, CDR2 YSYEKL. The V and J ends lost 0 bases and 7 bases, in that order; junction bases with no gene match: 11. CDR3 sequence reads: CASSQEGPGQLFEAFF. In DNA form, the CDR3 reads TGCGCCAGCAGCCAAGAAGGACCGGGACAGTTGTTTGAAGCTTTCTTT.

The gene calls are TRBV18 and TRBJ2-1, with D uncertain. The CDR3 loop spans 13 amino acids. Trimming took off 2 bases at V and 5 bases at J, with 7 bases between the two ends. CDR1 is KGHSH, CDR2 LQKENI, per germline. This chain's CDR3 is CASSPAIHNEQFF. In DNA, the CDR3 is TGTGCCAGCTCACCAGCAATCCACAATGAGCAGTTCTTC. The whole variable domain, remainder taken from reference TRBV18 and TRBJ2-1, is NAGVMQNPRHLVRRRGQEARLRCSPMKGHSHVYWYRQLPEEGLKFMVYLQKENIIDESGMPKERFSAEFPKEGPSILRIQQVVRGDSAAYFCASSPAIHNEQFFGPGTRLTVL.

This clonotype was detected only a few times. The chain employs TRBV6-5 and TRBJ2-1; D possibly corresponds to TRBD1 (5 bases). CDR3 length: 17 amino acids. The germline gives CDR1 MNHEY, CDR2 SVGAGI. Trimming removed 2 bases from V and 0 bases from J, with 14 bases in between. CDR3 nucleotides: TGTGCCAGCAGTTACAGGGGAAACCCTAGCTCCTACAATGAGCAGTTCTTC. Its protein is CASSYRGNPSSYNEQFF.

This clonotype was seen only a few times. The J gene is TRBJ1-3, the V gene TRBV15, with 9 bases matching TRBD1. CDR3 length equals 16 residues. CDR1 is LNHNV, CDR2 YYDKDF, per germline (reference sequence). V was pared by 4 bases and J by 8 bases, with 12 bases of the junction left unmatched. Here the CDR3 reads CATSTMYRGQQDTIYF. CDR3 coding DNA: TGTGCCACCAGCACCATGTACAGGGGGCAACAGGACACCATATATTTT. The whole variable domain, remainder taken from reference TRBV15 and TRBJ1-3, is DAMVIQNPRYQVTQFGKPVTLSCSQTLNHNVMYWYQQKSSQAPKLLFHYYDKDFNNEADTPDNFQSRRPNTSFCFLDIRSPGLGDTAMYLCATSTMYRGQQDTIYFGEGSWLTVV.

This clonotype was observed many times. CDR3 amino acids: CASTPDPGSRETQYF. The CDR3 nucleotides are TGTGCCAGCACCCCGGACCCAGGGAGTCGGGAGACCCAGTACTTC. The V and J genes are TRBV12-3 or TRBV12-4 and TRBJ2-5; TRBD1 or TRBD2 may be the D gene (5 bases each). Trimming removed 7 bases from V and 5 bases from J, with 20 bases in between. The CDR3 sequence is 15 residues long.

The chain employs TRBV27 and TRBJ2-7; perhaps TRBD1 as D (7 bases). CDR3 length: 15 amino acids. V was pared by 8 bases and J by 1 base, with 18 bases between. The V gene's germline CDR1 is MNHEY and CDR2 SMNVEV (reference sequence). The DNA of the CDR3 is TGTGCCAGCGGGGGGACAGATTCGTTATCCTACGAGCAGTACTTC. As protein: CASGGTDSLSYEQYF.

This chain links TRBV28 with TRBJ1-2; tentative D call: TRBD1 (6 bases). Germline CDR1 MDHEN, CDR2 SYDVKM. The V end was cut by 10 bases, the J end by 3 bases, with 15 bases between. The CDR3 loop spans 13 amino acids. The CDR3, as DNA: TGTGCCACATTTAGACAGGCGTACTATGGCTACACCTTC. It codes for CATFRQAYYGYTF.

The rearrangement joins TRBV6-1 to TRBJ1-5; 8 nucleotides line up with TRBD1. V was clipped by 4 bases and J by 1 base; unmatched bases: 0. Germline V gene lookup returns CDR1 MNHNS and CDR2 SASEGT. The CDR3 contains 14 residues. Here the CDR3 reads CASSGDRSNQPQHF. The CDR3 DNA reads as TGTGCCAGCAGTGGGGACAGGAGCAATCAGCCCCAGCATTTT.

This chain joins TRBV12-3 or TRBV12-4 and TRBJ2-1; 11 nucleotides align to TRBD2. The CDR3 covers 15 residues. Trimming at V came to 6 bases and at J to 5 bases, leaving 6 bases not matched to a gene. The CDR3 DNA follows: TGTGCCAGCAGCCCCCGACTAGCGGGACACAATGAGCAGTTCTTC. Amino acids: CASSPRLAGHNEQFF.